One and the same sample provided the 13 T cell receptor beta chains below, sequenced in a study of vaccination and CD4 T cells after COVID-19. An Oncomine TCR Beta short-read assay was used to sequence the DNA from cultured CD4+ T cells. Via MiXCR, TCRdb re-called the PCR reads, giving one row per CDR3 protein. The table has tens of thousands of distinct CDR3 sequences, 40% to 45% seen once. Noted treatment: 10-day PBMC culture with coronavirus spike peptide pools or control peptides (ViraFEST assay). The antigens for these receptors are not known. This sample comprised CD4+ T cells from blood, cultured in vitro, obtained after SARS-CoV-2 vaccination. The receptors come from a human donor who had recovered from COVID-19.

The rearrangement links TRBV2 to TRBJ1-2; no firm D call. V was cut by 8 bases and J by 8 bases, with 9 bases left in between. The CDR3 runs to 10 residues. CDR1 SNHLY and CDR2 FYNNEI come from the germline V gene. CDR3 DNA: TGTGCCAGCGGACGTGGGGGCTACACCTTC. It is translated as CASGRGGYTF. Based on the CDR3 plus reference TRBV2 and TRBJ1-2, the full variable domain is EPEVTQTPSHQVTQMGQEVILRCVPISNHLYFYWYRQILGQKVEFLVSFYNNEISEKSEIFDDQFSVERPDGSNFTLKIRSTKLEDSAMYFCASGRGGYTFGSGTRLTVV.

This sequence joins TRBV7-2 and TRBJ2-3; D is perhaps TRBD2 (6 bases). V was shortened by 4 bases and J by 7 bases, with 21 bases between the two germline ends. The V gene's germline CDR1 is SGHTA and CDR2 FQGNSA. CDR3 size: 16 residues. The CDR3 is CASSSRGAADTHTQYF. CDR3 sequence (DNA): TGTGCCAGCAGCTCGCGGGGAGCGGCGGATACTCATACGCAGTATTTT. Based on the CDR3 plus reference TRBV7-2 and TRBJ2-3, the full variable domain is GAGVSQSPSNKVTEKGKDVELRCDPISGHTALYWYRQSLGQGLEFLIYFQGNSAPDKSGLPSDRFSAERTGGSVSTLTIQRTQQEDSAVYLCASSSRGAADTHTQYFGPGTRLTVL.

The gene calls are TRBV5-4 and TRBJ2-3, with a possible D match to TRBD1 (5 bases). The CDR3 is made up of 14 amino acids. Germline CDR1 reads SGHNT; CDR2 reads YYREEE (reference sequence). Trimming cost V 6 bases and J 0 bases, with 11 bases left between them. CDR3 sequence: CASTLGPSTDTQYF. Here the CDR3 DNA reads TGTGCCAGCACCCTGGGGCCGAGCACAGATACGCAGTATTTT.

Only one count was recorded for this clonotype. The gene calls are TRBV18 and TRBJ2-7; 11 bases are shared with TRBD2. The CDR3 is made up of 15 amino acids. Germline CDR1 KGHSH, CDR2 LQKENI. V shed 3 bases, J shed 2 bases, and the junction held 3 bases outside the gene matches. CDR3 in amino acids: CASSPRLAGTYEQYF. CDR3 DNA sequence: TGTGCCAGCTCACCTAGACTAGCGGGGACCTACGAGCAGTACTTC.

This clonotype has a handful of counts. The CDR3 protein is CASKHPTGPDTQYF. The CDR3 DNA reads TGTGCCAGCAAACACCCGACAGGGCCAGATACGCAGTATTTT. The chain recombines TRBV25-1 with TRBJ2-3; TRBD1 agrees at 7 bases. The CDR3 length is 14 residues. In germline, CDR1 is MGHDK, CDR2 SYGVNS. With V trimmed by 7 bases and J by 4 bases, 8 bases remained unmatched.

This sequence joins TRBV6-5 and TRBJ1-6; D remains unclear. The CDR3 runs 12 residues. The V end lost 2 bases, the J end lost 7 bases, and 3 bases lay between the germline ends. Germline lookup yields CDR1 MNHEY and CDR2 SVGAGI. The CDR3 sequence: CASSYGNSPLHF. CDR3 bases: TGTGCCAGCAGTTACGGGAATTCACCCCTCCACTTT.

This clonotype was counted only a few times. The V call is TRBV6-1, the J call TRBJ2-5; D ambiguous. This CDR3 region has 13 residues. The ends were cut back, 6 bases at V and 2 bases at J, with 10 bases in the middle. Germline values: CDR1 MNHNS, CDR2 SASEGT. The CDR3 region is CASSPWRQETQYF. CDR3 DNA: TGTGCCAGCAGCCCCTGGCGTCAAGAGACCCAGTACTTC.

This clonotype was found a few times. The chain is built from TRBV7-6 and TRBJ2-3; 7 bases map to TRBD1. Trimming took 5 bases from V and 3 from J; bases not matched to a gene: 5. The CDR3 spans 14 residues. Germline V gene sequence: CDR1 SGHVS, CDR2 FNYEAQ. The CDR3 loop reads CASSRQGRTDTQYF. The CDR3 DNA reads as TGTGCCAGCAGCAGACAGGGAAGAACAGATACGCAGTATTTT.

This clonotype was counted between two and nine times. The chain links TRBV7-6 to TRBJ1-2, with TRBD1 as a possible D gene (5 bases). V gave up 4 bases and J gave up 8 bases, with 14 bases separating them. CDR1 and CDR2 (germline): SGHVS, FNYEAQ. The CDR3 runs to 13 residues. The CDR3 protein is CASSWTQGGGYTF. CDR3 nucleotides: TGTGCCAGCAGCTGGACGCAGGGTGGGGGCTACACCTTC. Full variable domain (missing parts from reference TRBV7-6 and TRBJ1-2): GAGVSQSPRYKVTKRGQDVALRCDPISGHVSLYWYRQALGQGPEFLTYFNYEAQQDKSGLPNDRFSAERPEGSISTLTIQRTEQRDSAMYRCASSWTQGGGYTFGSGTRLTVV.

The chain links TRBV28 to TRBJ1-5; 9 bases line up with TRBD1. CDR1 MDHEN and CDR2 SYDVKM come from the germline V gene. The CDR3 extends over 14 amino acids. The ends lost 3 bases at V and 7 bases at J; junction bases unmatched: 4. This CDR3 reads CASSFGTGIQPQHF. DNA for the CDR3: TGTGCCAGCAGTTTTGGGACAGGGATCCAGCCCCAGCATTTT.

V is TRBV24-1 and J is TRBJ2-1, with D possibly matching TRBD2 (5 bases). The CDR3 has 14 residues. Germline CDR1 reads KGHDR; CDR2 reads SFDVKD. V shed 3 bases and J shed 9 bases, with 14 bases lying between them. The CDR3 region is CATSDGNPRGEQFF. The DNA for the CDR3 is TGTGCCACCAGTGATGGGAACCCTCGGGGTGAGCAGTTCTTC.

This sequence joins TRBV11-1 and TRBJ1-1; 7 bases align to TRBD1. The CDR3 covers 14 residues. Germline V gene lookup returns CDR1 SGHAT and CDR2 FQDESV (reference sequence). J gave up 1 base and V 5 bases, and 4 bases lay outside the gene matches. CDR3 coding DNA: TGTGCCAGCAGCACGGACAGGACGAACACTGAAGCTTTCTTT. It encodes CASSTDRTNTEAFF. Drawing the rest from reference TRBV11-1 and TRBJ1-1, the complete variable domain is EAEVAQSPRYKITEKSQAVAFWCDPISGHATLYWYRQILGQGPELLVQFQDESVVDDSQLPKDRFSAERLKGVDSTLKIQPAELGDSAMYLCASSTDRTNTEAFFGQGTRLTVV.

V is TRBV19 and J is TRBJ1-6; 9 bases match TRBD1. V shed 5 bases and J 10 bases; nucleotides not matched to a gene: 9. The CDR3 is made up of 15 amino acids. Germline-derived CDR1 and CDR2 are LNHDA and SQIVND (reference sequence). The CDR3 spells CASSPGQGPRSPLHF. CDR3 DNA sequence: TGTGCCAGTAGTCCAGGACAGGGGCCAAGGTCACCCCTCCACTTT. Full variable domain (missing parts from reference TRBV19 and TRBJ1-6): DGGITQSPKYLFRKEGQNVTLSCEQNLNHDAMYWYRQDPGQGLRLIYYSQIVNDFQKGDIAEGYSVSREKKESFPLTVTSAQKNPTAFYLCASSPGQGPRSPLHFGNGTRLTVT.